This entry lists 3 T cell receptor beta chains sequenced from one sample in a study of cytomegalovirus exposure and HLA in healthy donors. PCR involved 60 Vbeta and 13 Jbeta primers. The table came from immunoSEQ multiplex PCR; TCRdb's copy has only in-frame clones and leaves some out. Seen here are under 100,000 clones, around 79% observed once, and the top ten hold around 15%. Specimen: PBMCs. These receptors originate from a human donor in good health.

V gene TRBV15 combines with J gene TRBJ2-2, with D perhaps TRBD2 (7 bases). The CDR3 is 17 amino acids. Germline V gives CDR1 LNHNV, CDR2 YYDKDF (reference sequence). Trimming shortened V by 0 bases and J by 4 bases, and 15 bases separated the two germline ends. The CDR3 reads CATSRDRGGWGTGELFF. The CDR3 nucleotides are TGTGCCACCAGCAGAGATAGGGGGGGCTGGGGCACCGGGGAGCTGTTTTTT.

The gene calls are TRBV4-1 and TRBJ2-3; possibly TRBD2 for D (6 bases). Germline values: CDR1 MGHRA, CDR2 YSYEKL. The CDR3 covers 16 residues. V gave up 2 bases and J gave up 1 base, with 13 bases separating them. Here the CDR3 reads CASSQLTRGGTDTQYF. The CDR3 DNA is TGCGCCAGCAGCCAACTAACCCGCGGGGGCACAGATACGCAGTATTTT.

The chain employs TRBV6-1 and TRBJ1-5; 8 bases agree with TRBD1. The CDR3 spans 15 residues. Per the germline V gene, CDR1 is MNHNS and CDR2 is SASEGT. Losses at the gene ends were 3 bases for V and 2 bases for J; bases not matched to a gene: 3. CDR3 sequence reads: CASSETGAGNQPQHF. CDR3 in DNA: TGTGCCAGCAGTGAGACAGGGGCTGGCAATCAGCCCCAGCATTTT.